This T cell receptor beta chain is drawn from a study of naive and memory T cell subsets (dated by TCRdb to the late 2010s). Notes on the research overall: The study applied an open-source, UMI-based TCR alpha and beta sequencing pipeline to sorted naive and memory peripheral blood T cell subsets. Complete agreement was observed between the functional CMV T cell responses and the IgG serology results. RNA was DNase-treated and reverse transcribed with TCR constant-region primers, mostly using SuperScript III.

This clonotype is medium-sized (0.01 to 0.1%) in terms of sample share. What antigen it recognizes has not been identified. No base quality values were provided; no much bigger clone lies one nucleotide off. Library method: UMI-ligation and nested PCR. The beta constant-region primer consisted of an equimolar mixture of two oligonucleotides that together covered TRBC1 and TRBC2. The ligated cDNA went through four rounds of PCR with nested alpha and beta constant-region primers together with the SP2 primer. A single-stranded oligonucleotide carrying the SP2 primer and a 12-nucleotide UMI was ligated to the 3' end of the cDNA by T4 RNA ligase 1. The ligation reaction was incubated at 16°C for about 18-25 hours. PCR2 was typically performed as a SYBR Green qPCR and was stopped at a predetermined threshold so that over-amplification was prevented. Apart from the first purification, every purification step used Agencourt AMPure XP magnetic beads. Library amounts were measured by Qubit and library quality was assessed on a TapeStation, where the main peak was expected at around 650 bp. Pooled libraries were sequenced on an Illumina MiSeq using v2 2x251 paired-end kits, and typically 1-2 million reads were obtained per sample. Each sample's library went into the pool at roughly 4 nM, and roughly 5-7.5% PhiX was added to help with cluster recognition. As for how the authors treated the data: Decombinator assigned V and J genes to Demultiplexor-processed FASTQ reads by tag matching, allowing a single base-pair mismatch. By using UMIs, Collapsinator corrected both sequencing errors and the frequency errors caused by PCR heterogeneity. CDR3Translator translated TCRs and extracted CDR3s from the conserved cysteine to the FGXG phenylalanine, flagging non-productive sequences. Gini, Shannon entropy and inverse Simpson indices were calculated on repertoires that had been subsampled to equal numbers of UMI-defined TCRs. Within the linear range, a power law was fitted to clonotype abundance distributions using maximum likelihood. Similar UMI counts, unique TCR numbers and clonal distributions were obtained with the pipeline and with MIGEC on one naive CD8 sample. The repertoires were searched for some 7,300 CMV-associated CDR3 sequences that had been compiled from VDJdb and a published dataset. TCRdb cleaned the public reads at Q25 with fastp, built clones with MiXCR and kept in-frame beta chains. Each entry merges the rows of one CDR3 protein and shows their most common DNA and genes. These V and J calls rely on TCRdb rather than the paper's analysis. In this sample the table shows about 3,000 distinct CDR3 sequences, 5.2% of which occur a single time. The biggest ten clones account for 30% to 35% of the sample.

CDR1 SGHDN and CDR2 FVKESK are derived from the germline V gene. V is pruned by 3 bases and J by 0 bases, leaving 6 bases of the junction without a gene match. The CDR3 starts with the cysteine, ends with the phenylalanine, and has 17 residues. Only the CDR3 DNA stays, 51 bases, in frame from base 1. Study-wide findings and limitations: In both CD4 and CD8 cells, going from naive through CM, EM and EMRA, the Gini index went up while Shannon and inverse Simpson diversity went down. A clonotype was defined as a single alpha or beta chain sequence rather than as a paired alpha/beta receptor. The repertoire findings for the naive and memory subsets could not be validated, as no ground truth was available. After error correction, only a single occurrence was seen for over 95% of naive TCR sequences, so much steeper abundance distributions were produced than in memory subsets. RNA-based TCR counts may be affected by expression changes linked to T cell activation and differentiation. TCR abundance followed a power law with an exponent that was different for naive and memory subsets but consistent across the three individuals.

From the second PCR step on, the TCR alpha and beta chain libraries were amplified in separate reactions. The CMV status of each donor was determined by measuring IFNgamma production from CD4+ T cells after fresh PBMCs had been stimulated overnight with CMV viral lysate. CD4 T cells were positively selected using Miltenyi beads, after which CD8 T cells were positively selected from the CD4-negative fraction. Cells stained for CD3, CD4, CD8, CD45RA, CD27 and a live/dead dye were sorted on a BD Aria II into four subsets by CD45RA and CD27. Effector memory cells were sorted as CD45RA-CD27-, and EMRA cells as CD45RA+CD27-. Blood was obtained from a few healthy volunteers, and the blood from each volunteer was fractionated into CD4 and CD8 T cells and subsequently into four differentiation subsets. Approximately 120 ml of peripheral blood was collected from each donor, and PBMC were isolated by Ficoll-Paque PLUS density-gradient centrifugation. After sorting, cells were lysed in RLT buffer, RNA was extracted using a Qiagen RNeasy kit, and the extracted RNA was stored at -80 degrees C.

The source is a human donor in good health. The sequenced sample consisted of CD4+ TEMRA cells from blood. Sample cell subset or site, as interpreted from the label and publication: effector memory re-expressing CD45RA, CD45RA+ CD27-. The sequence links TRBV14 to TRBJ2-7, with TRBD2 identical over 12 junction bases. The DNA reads TGTGCCAGCAGCCAGGGACTAGCGGGCACCCCCTCCTACGAGCAGTACTTC. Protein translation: CASSQGLAGTPSYEQYF.